This T cell receptor (beta chain) was sequenced during a study of cytomegalovirus exposure and HLA in healthy donors. Germline-derived CDR1 and CDR2 are SGHRS and YFSETQ. The CDR3 runs 16 residues. Study-level results: HLA alleles showed associations with fewer than 20,000 TCR beta sequences in a later analysis, at a 0.05 false discovery rate.

As to this clone: Its antigen remains unknown. The junction differs from germline at one of its ends, possibly a read error.

Amplification used 60 Vbeta primers and 13 Jbeta primers. The repertoire was sequenced with immunoSEQ multiplex PCR; TCRdb's copy has only in-frame clones and lacks some. The sample yields approximately 160,000 clones, about 81% seen once. The origin of this receptor is a woman aged 50 to 60 in good health and CMV-seropositive. The material sequenced was PBMCs. The chain links TRBV5-1 to TRBJ1-1; 10 nucleotides align to TRBD1. In DNA, the CDR3 is TGCGCCGGCAGCCAGGGGACAGGGGAGTACAACACTGAAGCTTTCTTT. Amino acids: CAGSQGTGEYNTEAFF.